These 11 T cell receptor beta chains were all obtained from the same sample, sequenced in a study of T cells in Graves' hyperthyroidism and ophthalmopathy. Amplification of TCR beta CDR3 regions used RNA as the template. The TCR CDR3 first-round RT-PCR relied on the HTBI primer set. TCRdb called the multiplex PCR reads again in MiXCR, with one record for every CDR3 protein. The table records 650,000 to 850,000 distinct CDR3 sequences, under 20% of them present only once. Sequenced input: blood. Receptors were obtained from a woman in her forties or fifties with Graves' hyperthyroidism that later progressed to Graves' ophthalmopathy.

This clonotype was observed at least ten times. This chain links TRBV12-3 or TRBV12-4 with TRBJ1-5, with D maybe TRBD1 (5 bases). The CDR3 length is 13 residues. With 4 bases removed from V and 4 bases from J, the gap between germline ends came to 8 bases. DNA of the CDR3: TGTGCCAGCAGTTCCGGGGGAAATCAGCCCCAGCATTTT. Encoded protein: CASSSGGNQPQHF.

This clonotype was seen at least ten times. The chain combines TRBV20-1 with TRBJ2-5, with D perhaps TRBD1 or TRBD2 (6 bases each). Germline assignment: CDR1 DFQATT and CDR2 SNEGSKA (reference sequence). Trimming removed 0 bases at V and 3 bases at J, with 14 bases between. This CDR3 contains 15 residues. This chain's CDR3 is CSARDGRGPKETQYF. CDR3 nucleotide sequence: TGCAGTGCTAGAGATGGTCGGGGGCCCAAAGAGACCCAGTACTTC.

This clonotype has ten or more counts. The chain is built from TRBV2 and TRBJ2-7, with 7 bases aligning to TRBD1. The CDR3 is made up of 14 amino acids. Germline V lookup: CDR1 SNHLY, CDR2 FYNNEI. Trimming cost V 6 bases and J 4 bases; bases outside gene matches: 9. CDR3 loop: CASRDRTGTYEQYF. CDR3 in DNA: TGTGCCAGCAGGGACCGGACAGGTACTTACGAGCAGTACTTC.

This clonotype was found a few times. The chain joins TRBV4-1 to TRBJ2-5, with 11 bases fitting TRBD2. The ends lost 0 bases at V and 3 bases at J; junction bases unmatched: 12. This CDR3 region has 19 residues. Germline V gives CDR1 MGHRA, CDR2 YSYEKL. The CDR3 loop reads CASSQDPRTSGPFKETQYF. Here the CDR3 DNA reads TGCGCCAGCAGCCAAGATCCGAGGACTAGCGGGCCCTTTAAAGAGACCCAGTACTTC.

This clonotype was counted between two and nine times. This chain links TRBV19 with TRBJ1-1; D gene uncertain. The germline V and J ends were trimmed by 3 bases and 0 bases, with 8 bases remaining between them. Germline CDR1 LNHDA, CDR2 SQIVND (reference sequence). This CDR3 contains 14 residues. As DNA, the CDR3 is TGTGCCAGTAGTATTGGGGTTATGAACACTGAAGCTTTCTTT. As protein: CASSIGVMNTEAFF.

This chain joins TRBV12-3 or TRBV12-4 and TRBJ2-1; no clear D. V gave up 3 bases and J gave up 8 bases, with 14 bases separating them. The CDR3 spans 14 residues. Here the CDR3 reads CASSFSTGMDEQFF. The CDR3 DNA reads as TGTGCCAGCAGTTTTAGTACGGGTATGGATGAGCAGTTCTTC.

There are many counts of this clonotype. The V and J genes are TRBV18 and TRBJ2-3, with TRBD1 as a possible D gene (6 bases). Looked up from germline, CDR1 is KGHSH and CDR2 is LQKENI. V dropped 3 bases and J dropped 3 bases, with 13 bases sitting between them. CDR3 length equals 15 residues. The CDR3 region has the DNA TGTGCCAGCTCACCGGGTCAGAGGGGGACAGATACGCAGTATTTT. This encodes CASSPGQRGTDTQYF.

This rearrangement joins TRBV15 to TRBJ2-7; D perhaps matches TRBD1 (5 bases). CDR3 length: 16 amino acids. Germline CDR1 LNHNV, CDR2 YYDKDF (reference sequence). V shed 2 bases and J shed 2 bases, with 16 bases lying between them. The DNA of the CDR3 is TGTGCCACCAGCAGACCTCTGGGGCAGGGCACCTACGAGCAGTACTTC. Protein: CATSRPLGQGTYEQYF.

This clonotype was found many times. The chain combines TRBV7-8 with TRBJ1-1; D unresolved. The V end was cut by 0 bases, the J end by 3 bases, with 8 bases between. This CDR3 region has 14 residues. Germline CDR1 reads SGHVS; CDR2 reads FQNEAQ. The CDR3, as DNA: TGTGCCAGCAGCTTAGCGGCCGACTACACTGAAGCTTTCTTT. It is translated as CASSLAADYTEAFF. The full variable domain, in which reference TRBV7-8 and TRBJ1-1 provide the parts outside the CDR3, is GAGVSQSPRYKVAKRGQDVALRCDPISGHVSLFWYQQALGQGPEFLTYFQNEAQLDKSGLPSDRFFAERPEGSVSTLKIQRTQQEDSAVYLCASSLAADYTEAFFGQGTRLTVV.

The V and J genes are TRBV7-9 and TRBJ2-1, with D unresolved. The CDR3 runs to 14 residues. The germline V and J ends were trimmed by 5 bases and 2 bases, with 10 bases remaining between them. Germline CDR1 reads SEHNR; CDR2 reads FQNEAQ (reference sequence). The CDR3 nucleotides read TGTGCCAGCAGCCTCCGGACCACCTACAATGAGCAGTTCTTC. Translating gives CASSLRTTYNEQFF. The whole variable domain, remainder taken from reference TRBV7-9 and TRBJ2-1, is DTGVSQNPRHKITKRGQNVTFRCDPISEHNRLYWYRQTLGQGPEFLTYFQNEAQLEKSRLLSDRFSAERPKGSFSTLEIQRTEQGDSAMYLCASSLRTTYNEQFFGPGTRLTVL.

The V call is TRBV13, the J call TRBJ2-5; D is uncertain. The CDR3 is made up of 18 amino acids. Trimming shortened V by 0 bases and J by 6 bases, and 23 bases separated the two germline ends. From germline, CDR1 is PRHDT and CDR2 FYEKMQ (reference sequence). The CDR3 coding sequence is TGTGCCAGCAGCTTAGGTCGGGCGGCCGTAGATATTGTAAAGACCCAGTACTTC. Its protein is CASSLGRAAVDIVKTQYF. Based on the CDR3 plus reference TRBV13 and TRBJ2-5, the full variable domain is AAGVIQSPRHLIKEKRETATLKCYPIPRHDTVYWYQQGPGQDPQFLISFYEKMQSDKGSIPDRFSAQQFSDYHSELNMSSLELGDSALYFCASSLGRAAVDIVKTQYFGPGTRLLVL.